A selection of T cell receptor beta chains follows, all from one sample in a study of shared clonotypes between healthy human individuals. This table comes from immunoSEQ multiplex PCR, and its TCRdb copy is limited to in-frame clones, with some not included. Of about 1.1 million clones in the sample, 70% to 85% were seen once. Sequencing input: memory CD4+ T cells from PBMCs. The receptors were sampled from a man between 18 and 35 years old in good health. Some clones in this sample may be carry-over from other donors' samples. Both conserved end residues are part of each CDR3. Each record gives: J gene, D gene, V gene, clone size, CDR3 length, CDR3 protein, CDR3 DNA. The D gene is left open where the match is weak. The size field is filled for only some rows; it gives once, few, many or a size class.

j_gene: TRBJ1-4
d_gene: .
v_gene: TRBV27
abundance: .
len: 15
CDR3aa: CASSLSRGANEKLFF
CDR3nt: TGTGCCAGCAGTTTGTCTAGGGGGGCTAATGAAAAACTGTTTTTT

j_gene: TRBJ2-7
d_gene: .
v_gene: TRBV29-1
abundance: .
len: 14
CDR3aa: CSVGARWGPYEQYF
CDR3nt: TGCAGCGTCGGCGCTCGTTGGGGTCCCTACGAGCAGTACTTC

j_gene: TRBJ1-2
d_gene: .
v_gene: TRBV6-6
abundance: .
len: 12
CDR3aa: CASSTGLYGYTF
CDR3nt: TGTGCCAGCAGTACGGGGCTCTATGGCTACACCTTC

j_gene: TRBJ2-1
d_gene: .
v_gene: TRBV9
abundance: .
len: 11
CDR3aa: CASSEGDEQFF
CDR3nt: TGTGCCAGCAGCGAGGGCGATGAGCAGTTCTTC

j_gene: TRBJ2-5
d_gene: .
v_gene: TRBV9
abundance: .
len: 15
CDR3aa: CASSVDHTPQETQYF
CDR3nt: TGTGCCAGCAGCGTAGATCATACTCCCCAAGAGACCCAGTACTTC

j_gene: TRBJ1-2
d_gene: TRBD1
v_gene: TRBV7-4
abundance: .
len: 15
CDR3aa: CASSLEGDRAQGYTF
CDR3nt: TGTGCCAGCAGCTTAGAGGGGGACAGGGCTCAAGGCTACACCTTC

j_gene: TRBJ2-1
d_gene: .
v_gene: TRBV10-3
abundance: .
len: 14
CDR3aa: CAISESTTYNEQFF
CDR3nt: TGTGCCATCAGTGAGTCGACAACCTACAATGAGCAGTTCTTC

j_gene: TRBJ2-2
d_gene: .
v_gene: TRBV6-4
abundance: few
len: 14
CDR3aa: CASSAPGSTGELFF
CDR3nt: TGTGCCAGCAGTGCCCCGGGATCCACCGGGGAGCTGTTTTTT

j_gene: TRBJ2-7
d_gene: .
v_gene: TRBV6-1
abundance: .
len: 13
CDR3aa: CASRTSLDYEQYF
CDR3nt: TGTGCCAGCAGGACCTCCCTGGACTACGAGCAGTACTTC

j_gene: TRBJ2-3
d_gene: .
v_gene: TRBV20-1
abundance: .
len: 9
CDR3aa: CSVGERKYF
CDR3nt: TGCAGTGTTGGAGAGAGGAAGTATTTT

j_gene: TRBJ1-2
d_gene: .
v_gene: TRBV5-6
abundance: .
len: 12
CDR3aa: CASSDGDKGYTF
CDR3nt: TGTGCCAGCAGCGACGGGGATAAAGGCTACACCTTC

j_gene: TRBJ2-7
d_gene: TRBD1
v_gene: TRBV28
abundance: .
len: 14
CDR3aa: CASRNPGGRYEQYF
CDR3nt: TGTGCCAGCAGAAACCCAGGGGGCCGGTACGAGCAGTACTTC

j_gene: TRBJ2-3
d_gene: TRBD2
v_gene: TRBV7-2
abundance: few
len: 14
CDR3aa: CASSLGLAADTQYF
CDR3nt: TGTGCCAGCAGCTTAGGCCTAGCGGCAGATACGCAGTATTTT

j_gene: TRBJ1-5
d_gene: TRBD1
v_gene: TRBV19
abundance: few
len: 14
CDR3aa: CASTWDRGNQPQHF
CDR3nt: TGTGCCAGTACTTGGGACAGGGGCAATCAGCCCCAGCATTTT

j_gene: TRBJ1-1
d_gene: TRBD1
v_gene: TRBV6-1
abundance: .
len: 13
CDR3aa: CAVTGDFYTEAFF
CDR3nt: TGTGCCGTAACAGGGGACTTTTACACTGAAGCTTTCTTT

j_gene: TRBJ2-3
d_gene: .
v_gene: TRBV25-1
abundance: many
len: 13
CDR3aa: CASSVSGSDTQYF
CDR3nt: TGTGCCAGCAGTGTTTCGGGATCGGATACGCAGTATTTT